One and the same sample provided the 7 T cell receptor beta chains below, sequenced in a study of Ad26.COV2.S vaccination and SARS-CoV-2 variants. Repertoires were generated with immunoSEQ multiplex PCR, while TCRdb's copy carries only in-frame clones and drops some. The repertoire has around 140,000 clones, approximately 90% of them found once; the top ten carry around 5%. The sample here was peripheral blood, taken after recovery from COVID-19. The receptors originated from a human donor who had recovered from COVID-19.

The V and J genes are TRBV9 and TRBJ1-1; tentative D call: TRBD1 (6 bases). This CDR3 is built from 15 residues. CDR1 is SGDLS, CDR2 YYNGEE, per germline. The ends were cut back, 0 bases at V and 6 bases at J, with 15 bases in the middle. The CDR3 nucleotides are TGTGCCAGCAGCGTAGAGGGGAGGGGGGATTCTGAAGCTTTCTTT. Translating gives CASSVEGRGDSEAFF.

The chain joins TRBV7-2 to TRBJ1-3; D not resolved. Germline assignment: CDR1 SGHTA and CDR2 FQGNSA. With 1 base removed from V and 0 bases from J, the gap between germline ends came to 7 bases. This CDR3 is built from 15 residues. The DNA of the CDR3 is TGTGCCAGCAGCTTAGTAGGCGTCTCTGGAAACACCATATATTTT. Translation gives CASSLVGVSGNTIYF.

The chain has TRBV12-5 and TRBJ1-2; D gene uncertain. In germline, CDR1 is LGHNT, CDR2 FRNRAP. This CDR3 has 14 amino acids. V lost 7 bases and J 5 bases, leaving 17 bases between the germline ends. The CDR3 sequence: CASAPARWWYGYTF. CDR3 sequence (DNA): TGTGCTAGTGCACCCGCTCGTTGGTGGTATGGCTACACCTTC.

This chain joins TRBV9 and TRBJ2-3; no clear D gene. Per germline, CDR1 SGDLS and CDR2 YYNGEE. V gave up 0 bases and J gave up 2 bases, with 10 bases separating them. The CDR3 covers 15 residues. Written as DNA, the CDR3 is TGTGCCAGCAGCGTAGGGACGGGTCTCACAGATACGCAGTATTTT. Amino acid sequence: CASSVGTGLTDTQYF.

The chain joins TRBV30 to TRBJ2-5; D gene unclear. Germline CDR1 GTSNPN, CDR2 SVGIG (reference sequence). This CDR3 spans 13 amino acids. V shed 0 bases and J shed 1 base, with 6 bases lying between them. The CDR3: CAWSVLTQETQYF. DNA for the CDR3: TGTGCCTGGAGTGTACTCACCCAAGAGACCCAGTACTTC.

This clone has more than one count but fewer than ten. The chain joins TRBV19 to TRBJ1-5, with D maybe TRBD1 (6 bases). Trimming removed 7 bases from V and 0 bases from J, with 16 bases in between. The CDR3 runs to 16 residues. The germline gives CDR1 LNHDA, CDR2 SQIVND (reference sequence). The CDR3 sequence is CASKIGTYVSNQPQHF. The CDR3 nucleotides read TGTGCCAGTAAAATCGGGACATACGTTAGCAATCAGCCCCAGCATTTT.

This chain links TRBV30 with TRBJ2-7; TRBD2 is a possible D gene (5 bases). The CDR3 contains 14 residues. The V end was cut by 3 bases, the J end by 4 bases, with 16 bases between. CDR1 is GTSNPN and CDR2 is SVGIG in the germline V gene (reference sequence). This chain's CDR3 is CAWSPSLGPYEQYF. For the CDR3, the DNA is TGTGCCTGGAGCCCTAGCCTGGGCCCTTACGAGCAGTACTTC.